This entry describes one T cell receptor (beta chain). What it binds is not known. Germline V gives CDR1 ENHRY, CDR2 SYGVKD. This CDR3 is built from 13 residues. The germline V and J ends were trimmed by 3 bases and 7 bases, with 12 bases remaining between them. A multiplex PCR was run with 60 Vbeta primers and 13 Jbeta primers. TCRdb keeps only in-frame clones here, not all; method: immunoSEQ multiplex PCR. The sample lists some 130,000 clones, 77% occurring once. These data originate in a study of cytomegalovirus exposure and HLA in healthy donors. The study's findings and limits: Later analysis identified around 15,000 TCR beta sequences associated with HLA alleles, using a false discovery rate threshold of 0.05. Earlier results showed most TCR beta V segments being productive about 87% or about 30% of the time. Later, an analysis found that common viral pathogens appeared to be linked with several of the most significant clusters.

This chain connects TRBV10-3 to TRBJ1-1; D perhaps matches TRBD1 (5 bases). The sample was PBMCs. The clonotype originates from a male donor in good health and CMV-seropositive. Here the CDR3 reads CAISEKGAFEAFF. DNA of the CDR3: TGTGCCATCAGTGAAAAAGGGGCCTTTGAAGCTTTCTTT.